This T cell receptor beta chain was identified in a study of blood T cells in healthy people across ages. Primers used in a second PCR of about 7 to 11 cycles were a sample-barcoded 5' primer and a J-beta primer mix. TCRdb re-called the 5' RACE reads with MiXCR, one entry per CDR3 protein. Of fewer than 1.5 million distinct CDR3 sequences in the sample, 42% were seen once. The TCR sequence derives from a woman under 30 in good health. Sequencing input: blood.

CDR3 in DNA: TGCGCCAGCAGCTTGTGGGGCCCAAGCGGGGGGGCGAATGAGCAGTTCTTC. This gives the protein CASSLWGPSGGANEQFF. V gene TRBV5-1 combines with J gene TRBJ2-1; 10 nucleotides agree with TRBD2. This CDR3 spans 17 amino acids. Losses at the gene ends were 1 base for V and 7 bases for J; bases not matched to a gene: 11. Germline assignment: CDR1 SGHRS and CDR2 YFSETQ.